This record looks at one T cell receptor beta chain sequence and its context. Clinical history as reported by participants underpinned cohort assignment. Cohort 3 recovery required two negative PCRs, clearance, or symptom resolution. This entry is derived from a study of blood T cell repertoires in COVID-19. Study details: Samples representing acute and convalescent COVID-19 were sourced from the United States, Italy and Spain.

The V gene's germline CDR1 is SGHAT and CDR2 FQNNGV. The V segment lost 4 bases and the J segment 3 bases; nucleotides outside the gene matches: 8. The CDR3 runs to 15 residues. Authors' processing steps: Reference gene primers were amplified, and this amplification served to estimate nucleated cell counts. The assay was immunoSEQ multiplex PCR, and TCRdb's table has in-frame clones only and misses some. V and J calls plus clone size are reproduced from that table; the DNA served to infer D and trimming. The sample contains 400,000 to 450,000 clones, 90% of which appear only once. The TCR originated in a man between 18 and 29 years old who had recovered from COVID-19. The rearrangement joins TRBV11-2 to TRBJ2-7, with 8 positions matching TRBD2. Sequencing input: PBMCs or T cells enriched from blood (not recorded which). The CDR3 bases are TGTGCCAGCAGCTCGGAAGCGGGAGTGGGCTACGAGCAGTACTTC. It encodes CASSSEAGVGYEQYF. Based on the CDR3 plus reference TRBV11-2 and TRBJ2-7, the full variable domain is EAGVAQSPRYKIIEKRQSVAFWCNPISGHATLYWYQQILGQGPKLLIQFQNNGVVDDSQLPKDRFSAERLKGVDSTLKIQPAKLEDSAVYLCASSSEAGVGYEQYFGPGTRLTVT.